Described below is a single T cell receptor beta chain sequence and its context. Its antigen remains unidentified. No clone much larger than this one lies a single base away; base qualities are absent. The data are from a study of cytomegalovirus exposure and HLA in healthy donors (TCRdb year 2017). As for the study more broadly: In an earlier analysis of roughly 500 of the donors, approximately 260 Gb of sequence data and 90 million to 130 million unique TCR beta sequences from about 180 million T cells were reported. Of the 398 genotyped donors, approximately 83% fell in the genetic ancestry cluster associated with self-reported Caucasian donors. Donor age, sex, ethnicity and CMV serostatus were collected together with the repertoire data. On average, roughly 240,000 unique TCR beta nucleotide sequences were sequenced per donor among about 400 genotyped donors of the cohort, with roughly 18% of those sequences being non-productive. The study combined high-throughput TCR immunosequencing, statistical association of individual TCRs with disease status, and machine learning to predict cytomegalovirus infection status. The study aimed to test whether signatures of past pathogen exposure could be identified by cataloging public T cell receptors. Genome-wide SNP genotypes for about 55% of the roughly 670 donors were used in a later genetic analysis, which treated that subset as a discovery cohort. Both class I and class II loci were covered by HLA typing, at four-digit resolution. Besides the first cohort of 550 to 750 subjects, a separate validation cohort made up of 120 or so different subjects was used. Using immunosequencing, the study profiled T cell repertoires from 640 or so subjects and related those repertoires to cytomegalovirus serostatus. Approximately 300 gigabases of sequencing data and around 85 million unique TCR sequences made up an early release that covered several hundred HLA-typed donors. Every discovery cohort repertoire had been produced on one sequencing platform. In a later analysis, previously published TCR beta repertoires from 500 to 750 donors were re-analyzed and high-resolution HLA genotyping was added so that TCR occurrence patterns could be studied. Rather than drawing on any new phenotypic data, the later analysis identified candidate immune exposures from TCR beta sequences and the way those sequences occurred across donors. Roughly five DR-DQ haplotypes were handled as single units for association and clustering because linkage in the cohort was strong. The number of typed donors differed by locus: about 620-630 for A, B, C, DRB1 and DQB1; some 500 for DQA1; approximately 600 for DPA1; and roughly 450 for DPB1. In an earlier analysis of 500 to 650 of the donors, high-throughput TCR beta sequencing was used to judge whether each TCR beta V gene segment behaved as functional or pseudogenic.

Compared with germline, V lacks 4 bases and J lacks 4 bases; bases without a gene match: 10. Via the germline V gene, CDR1 is MDHEN and CDR2 SYDVKM. The CDR3 contains 17 residues, cysteine and phenylalanine counted. Only CDR3 DNA remains: 51 bases, in frame from the first base. Study-wide conclusions, independent of this receptor: Several of the top co-occurrence clusters appeared to be linked to parvovirus B19, influenza, CMV and Epstein-Barr virus, according to a later analysis. A further reported finding was that TCR beta sequences accurately predicted the HLA-A and HLA-B alleles for most subjects in the first cohort. HLA typing was unavailable for some donors at each locus, so association tests used only the typed subset. At a false discovery rate of 0.05, a later analysis linked fewer than 20,000 TCR beta sequences to specific HLA alleles. Compared with the roughly 710-donor mean, donors in an Asian-associated ancestry cluster had fewer N-insertions in productive TCRs, according to a later genetic analysis. Cytomegalovirus status was reported to be diagnosed by the classifier with high specificity and sensitivity in both the original and validation cohorts. Most CMV-associated TCR beta chains appeared to be HLA-restricted in a later analysis, and the HLA associations seemed to be driven largely by CMV exposure. Immune exposure information for the cohort was limited to CMV serostatus. Compared with equally common non-associated chains, HLA-associated TCR beta chains in a later analysis were more clonally expanded and had lower generation probabilities. Most TCR sequences were seen in very few donors, while some public TCRs were found in many individuals. An earlier analysis of approximately 600 of the donors showed that most TCR beta V segments appeared in productive rearrangements either about 87% or about 30% of the time, which broadly matched IMGT annotations. Strong co-occurrence of HLA alleles, especially DR and DQ, made assigning TCR associations to individual alleles difficult. A later analysis found that TCR association rates varied across HLA loci, with DRB1 alleles showing the most associated TCRs and HLA-C alleles the fewest. The authors suggested that the approach could potentially be extended to other disease states and immunological phenotypes. The study listed 150 to 200 TCR beta chains as associated with cytomegalovirus. The cohort was sequenced for TCR beta chains only, and without alpha or paired-chain data the features that could be detected were limited. Because counts were too low, roughly 18 rarely observed V segments, including chromosome 9 orphons, were left out of the earlier analysis of several hundred of the donors. In a later genetic analysis, a missense DCLRE1C variant was associated with V-gene and J-gene trimming of TCR beta chains, and the association was replicated in an independent cohort. In vitro tests confirmed that three of the cytomegalovirus-associated TCR beta chains recognize cytomegalovirus antigens. A cluster of highly shared sequence variants was judged likely to represent a technical artifact of the sequencing pipeline. Because the 87-base-pair reads could not distinguish some IMGT-functional V segments, including TRBV6-2 and TRBV6-3, those segments were excluded. Correlated functional status among segregating V segments might reflect linkage disequilibrium, but an unknown experimental factor could not be ruled out. Sequencing depth was assumed to be roughly uniform across donors in the presence/absence analyses, though that assumption may not hold.

The cohort was made up of 500 to 850 healthy bone marrow donors. At the time of sampling, all cohort members were nominally healthy, though unrecorded immune exposures were likely present. The donor tested CMV seropositive, placing the donor among the 290 or so seropositive members of the cohort. Every donor gave a peripheral blood sample, and the peripheral blood mononuclear cells from that sample were used for TCR beta sequencing. Genomic DNA extraction from the blood cell samples was performed with the Qiagen DNeasy Blood Extraction Kit. Receptor libraries were prepared by the immunoSEQ multiplex PCR assay. For the multiplex PCR, a mixture combining 60 forward primers for TCR Vbeta segments and 13 reverse primers for TCR Jbeta segments was used. The CDR3 region of rearranged TCR beta genes was amplified from genomic DNA with a multiplex PCR assay. The Illumina HiSeq System was used to sequence the amplified TCR beta libraries as 87-base-pair reads. As for the original processing: In a later analysis, some 80 million unique TCR beta chains were counted across the roughly 700 repertoires, and roughly 10 million of these chains were shared by at least two donors. To remove PCR and sequencing errors, raw reads were error-corrected and collapsed into unique sequences using a nearest-neighbor algorithm that merged closely related sequences. V, D and J gene segments were assigned by aligning CDR3 sequences to IMGT reference sequences. For a sequence to be retained, a match of at least six nucleotides was required to both a V gene segment and a J gene segment. Rearrangements were called productive when the CDR3 lacked stop codons and stayed in frame with V and J; all others were non-productive. Following IMGT convention, CDR3 was defined as the stretch from the second conserved V-encoded cysteine up to the conserved J-encoded phenylalanine. In an earlier analysis of more than 550 of the donors, sequences lacking an unambiguous match to a single V gene segment were excluded. In an earlier analysis of 587 of the donors, a V segment was called functional when productive rearrangements were above 56.7%, and segregating when the standard deviation between donors exceeded 5%. A statistical classification framework was built to diagnose cytomegalovirus status from the catalog of TCR beta chain sequences. V and J gene assignment, in a later analysis, came from comparing TCR nucleotide sequences with IMGT/GENE-DB human TR gene sequences. Using the TCRdist pipeline, a later analysis assigned CDR3 sequences along with most-parsimonious VDJ recombination scenarios. In a later analysis, each TCR beta chain was defined by its CDR3 amino acid sequence together with its V-gene family, and reads without a unique V-gene family were excluded. To address suspected cross-contamination and a sequencing artifact, a later analysis removed over 500 highly shared, low-generation-probability nucleotide sequences. In a later analysis, a clonal expansion index was calculated for each public chain from normalized within-repertoire ranks of inferred template counts. In a later analysis, generation probabilities were computed using a VDJ recombination model fitted to out-of-frame rearrangements, and the results were checked against IGoR. Hypergeometric tests were used in a later analysis to score TCR-TCR, TCR-HLA and TCR-CMV co-occurrence, with a repertoire-size bias correction applied to the TCR pairs. In a later analysis, false discovery rates were estimated by permuting HLA or CMV assignments 20 times. In a later analysis, co-occurring TCRs were grouped using DBSCAN, and TCRdist sequence similarity was added for clustering within HLA-allele-positive subsets. Repertoires with fewer than 30,000 or more than 120,000 public chains were left out of co-occurrence clustering, as were several repertoires with anomalous nucleotide sharing. TCRdb took over this immuneACCESS table, retaining in-frame rearrangements with V and J assigned. Such tables are incomplete; in checked studies, under half of the missing clones stem from an unresolved V gene, and the remainder is unexplained. V and J calls plus clone size are reproduced from that table; the DNA served to infer D and trimming. For this sample there are over 150,000 clones; around 80% appear just once. The top ten constitute 1.4% of the sample.

The sequence was collected from a young woman in good health and CMV-seropositive. The sample consisted of PBMCs. The sequence is built from TRBV28 and TRBJ1-1; TRBD1 matches 12 bases in the middle. The DNA reads as follows: TGTGCCAGCAGTTCAACGCCGGGACAGGGGGCCGGCACTGAAGCTTTCTTT. Its protein is CASSSTPGQGAGTEAFF.